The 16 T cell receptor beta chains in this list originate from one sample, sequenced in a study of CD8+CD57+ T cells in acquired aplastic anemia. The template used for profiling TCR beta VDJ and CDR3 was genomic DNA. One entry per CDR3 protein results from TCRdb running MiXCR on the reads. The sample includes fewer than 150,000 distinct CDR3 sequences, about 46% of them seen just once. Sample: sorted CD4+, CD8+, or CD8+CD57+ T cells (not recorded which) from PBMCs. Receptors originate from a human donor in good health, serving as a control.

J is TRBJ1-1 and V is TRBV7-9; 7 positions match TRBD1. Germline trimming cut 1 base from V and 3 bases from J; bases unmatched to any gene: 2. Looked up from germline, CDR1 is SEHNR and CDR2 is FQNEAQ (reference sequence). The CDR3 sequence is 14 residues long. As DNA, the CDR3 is TGTGCCAGCAGCTTAGGGCAGGGGGACACTGAAGCTTTCTTT. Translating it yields CASSLGQGDTEAFF.

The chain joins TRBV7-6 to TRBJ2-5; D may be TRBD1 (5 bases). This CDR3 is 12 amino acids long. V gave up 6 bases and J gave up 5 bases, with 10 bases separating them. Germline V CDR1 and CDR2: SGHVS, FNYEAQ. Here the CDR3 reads CASRQGFETQYF. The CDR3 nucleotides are TGTGCCAGCAGGCAGGGTTTTGAGACCCAGTACTTC.

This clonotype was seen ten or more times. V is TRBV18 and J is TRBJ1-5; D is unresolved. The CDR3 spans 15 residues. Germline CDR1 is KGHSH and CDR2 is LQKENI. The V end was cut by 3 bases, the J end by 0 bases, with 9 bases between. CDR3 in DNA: TGTGCCAGCTCACCCGGACGGAATAGCAATCAGCCCCAGCATTTT. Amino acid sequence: CASSPGRNSNQPQHF.

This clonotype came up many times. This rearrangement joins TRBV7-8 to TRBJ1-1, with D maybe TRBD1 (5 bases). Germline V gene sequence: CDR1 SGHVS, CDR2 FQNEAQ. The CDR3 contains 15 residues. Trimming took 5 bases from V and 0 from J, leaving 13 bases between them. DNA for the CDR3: TGTGCCAGCAGCACCCTGGGACCGATGAACACTGAAGCTTTCTTT. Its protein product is CASSTLGPMNTEAFF.

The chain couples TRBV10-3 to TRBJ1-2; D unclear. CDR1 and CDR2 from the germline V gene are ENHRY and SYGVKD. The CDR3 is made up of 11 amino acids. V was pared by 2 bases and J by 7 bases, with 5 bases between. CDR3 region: CAISEESGYTF. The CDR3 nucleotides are TGTGCCATCAGTGAGGAGAGTGGCTACACCTTC.

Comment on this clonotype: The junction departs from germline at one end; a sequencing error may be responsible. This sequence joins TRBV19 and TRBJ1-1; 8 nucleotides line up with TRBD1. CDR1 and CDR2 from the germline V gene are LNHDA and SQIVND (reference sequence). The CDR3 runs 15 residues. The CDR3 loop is CASSTLGQANTEAFF. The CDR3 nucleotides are TGTGCCAGTAGTACCCTGGGACAGGCAAACACTGAGGCTTTCTTT.

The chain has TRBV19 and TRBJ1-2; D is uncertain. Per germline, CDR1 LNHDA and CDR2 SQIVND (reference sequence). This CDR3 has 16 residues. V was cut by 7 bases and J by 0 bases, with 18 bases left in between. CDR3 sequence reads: CASTQWEADPNYGYTF. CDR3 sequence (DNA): TGTGCCAGTACCCAATGGGAGGCAGATCCTAACTATGGCTACACCTTC.

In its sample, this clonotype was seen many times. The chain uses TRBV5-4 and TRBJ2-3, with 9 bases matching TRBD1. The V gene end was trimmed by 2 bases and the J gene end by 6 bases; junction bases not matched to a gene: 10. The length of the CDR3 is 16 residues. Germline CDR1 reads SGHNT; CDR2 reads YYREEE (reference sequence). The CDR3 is CASSFKDRGVMDTQYF. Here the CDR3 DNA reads TGTGCCAGCAGCTTTAAGGACAGGGGCGTGATGGATACGCAGTATTTT.

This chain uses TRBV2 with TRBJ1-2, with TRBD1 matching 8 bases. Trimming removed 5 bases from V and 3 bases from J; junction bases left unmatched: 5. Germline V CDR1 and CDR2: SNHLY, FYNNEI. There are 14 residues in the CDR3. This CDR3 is CASSRTGQDYGYTF. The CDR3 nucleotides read TGTGCCAGCAGTCGGACGGGACAGGACTATGGCTACACCTTC.

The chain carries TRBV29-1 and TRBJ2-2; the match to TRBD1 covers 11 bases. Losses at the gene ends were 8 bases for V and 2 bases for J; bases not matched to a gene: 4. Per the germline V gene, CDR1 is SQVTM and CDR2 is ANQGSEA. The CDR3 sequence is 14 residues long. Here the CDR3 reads CSFRTGGNTGELFF. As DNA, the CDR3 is TGCAGCTTTAGGACAGGGGGCAACACCGGGGAGCTGTTTTTT.

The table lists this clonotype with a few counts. The CDR3 DNA sequence: TGTGCCAGTAGTATAGGTAGAAAAGATACGCAGTATTTT. Translation: CASSIGRKDTQYF. V and J are TRBV19 and TRBJ2-3, with no clear D. Germline-derived CDR1 and CDR2 are LNHDA and SQIVND (reference sequence). The CDR3 consists of 13 residues. The V and J ends lost 1 base and 5 bases respectively, with 7 bases between them.

This CDR3 is CAISAEANTGELFF. CDR3 in DNA: TGTGCCATCAGTGCCGAGGCGAACACCGGGGAGCTGTTTTTT. The chain combines TRBV10-3 with TRBJ2-2; D not certain. This CDR3 region has 14 residues. The germline V gene has CDR1 ENHRY and CDR2 SYGVKD. Trimming pared 4 bases from V and 0 bases from J, leaving 6 bases between.

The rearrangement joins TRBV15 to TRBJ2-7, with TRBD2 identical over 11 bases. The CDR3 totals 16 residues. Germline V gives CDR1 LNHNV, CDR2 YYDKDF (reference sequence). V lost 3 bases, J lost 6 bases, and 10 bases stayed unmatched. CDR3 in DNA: TGTGCCACCAGCAGGCTCACCGGGACTAGCGGCGCCGAGCAGTACTTC. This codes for CATSRLTGTSGAEQYF.

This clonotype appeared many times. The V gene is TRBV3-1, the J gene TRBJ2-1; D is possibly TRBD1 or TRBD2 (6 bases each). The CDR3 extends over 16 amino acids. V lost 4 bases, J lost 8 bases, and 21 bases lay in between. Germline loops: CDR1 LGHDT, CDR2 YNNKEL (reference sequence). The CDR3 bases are TGTGCCAGCAGCCTCCGACGACTACTGAGGGGGGATGAGCAGTTCTTC. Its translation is CASSLRRLLRGDEQFF.

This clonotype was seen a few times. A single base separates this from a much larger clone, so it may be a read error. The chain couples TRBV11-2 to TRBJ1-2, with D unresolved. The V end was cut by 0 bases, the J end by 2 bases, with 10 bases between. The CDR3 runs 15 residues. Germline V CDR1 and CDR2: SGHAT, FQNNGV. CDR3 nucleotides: TGTGCCAGCAGCTTAGAGCGGTCAGGAAACTATGGCTACACCTTC. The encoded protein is CASSLERSGNYGYTF.

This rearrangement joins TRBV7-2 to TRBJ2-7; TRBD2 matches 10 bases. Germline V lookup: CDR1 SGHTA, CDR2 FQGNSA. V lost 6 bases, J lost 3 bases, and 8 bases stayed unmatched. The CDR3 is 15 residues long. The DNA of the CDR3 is TGTGCCAGCAGTCGTAGCGGGGGGACTGACTACGAGCAGTACTTC. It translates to CASSRSGGTDYEQYF.